Included here is one TCR beta chain sequence, with context. This record belongs to a study of blood T cell repertoires in COVID-19. About the study: In each case, the material was cDNA or gDNA derived from T cells, B-cell-depleted T cells, or PBMCs.

Original methodology: Reference gene primers were amplified, and this amplification served to estimate nucleated cell counts. The data were produced by immunoSEQ multiplex PCR, yet TCRdb's version contains in-frame clones alone and is incomplete. V and J calls plus clone size are reproduced from that table; the DNA served to infer D and trimming. The sample contains 240,000 or so clones, 86% of which appear only once. The CDR3 is made up of 16 amino acids. CDR1 and CDR2 (germline): MDHEN, SYDVKM. V gave up 6 bases and J gave up 0 bases, with 15 bases separating them. Specimen: peripheral blood. V usage is TRBV28 and J usage is TRBJ1-5; D uncertain. The TCR originated in a man in his sixties with acute or convalescent COVID-19. The CDR3 region is CASSTNGGYSNQPQHF. CDR3 DNA: TGTGCCAGCAGCACTAACGGCGGGTATAGCAATCAGCCCCAGCATTTT.